This entry is about one T cell receptor (beta chain). The data stem from a study of response to subunit inactivated influenza vaccine. Germline lookup yields CDR1 SGHKS and CDR2 YYEKEE (reference sequence). This CDR3 spans 15 amino acids. V lost 0 bases and J lost 5, with 11 bases in between. TCRdb re-called the RT-PCR reads with MiXCR, one entry per CDR3 protein. The data show almost 600,000 distinct CDR3 sequences, with about 14% seen just once and 11% held by the top ten. The source is a man over 45 who received an inactivated influenza vaccine. This sample comprised PBMCs from blood, obtained roughly 12 days after vaccination. The chain combines TRBV5-5 with TRBJ2-2, with a possible D match to TRBD1 (6 bases). CDR3 amino acids: CASSLVGQLTGELFF. CDR3 in DNA: TGTGCCAGCAGCTTGGTAGGACAGCTAACCGGGGAGCTGTTTTTT.